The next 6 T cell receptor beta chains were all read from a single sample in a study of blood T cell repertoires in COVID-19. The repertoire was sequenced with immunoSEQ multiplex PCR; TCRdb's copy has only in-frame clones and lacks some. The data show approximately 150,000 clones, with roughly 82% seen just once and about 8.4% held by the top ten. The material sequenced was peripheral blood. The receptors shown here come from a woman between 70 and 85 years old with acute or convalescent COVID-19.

DNA of the CDR3: TGTGCCAGCAGCTCCGCCAGAAACACCGGGGAGCTGTTTTTT. Protein product: CASSSARNTGELFF. The chain is built from TRBV11-3 and TRBJ2-2; D is unclear. The germline gives CDR1 SGHNT, CDR2 YENEEA. The CDR3 runs 14 residues. V lost 4 bases and J 2 bases, leaving 8 bases between the germline ends.

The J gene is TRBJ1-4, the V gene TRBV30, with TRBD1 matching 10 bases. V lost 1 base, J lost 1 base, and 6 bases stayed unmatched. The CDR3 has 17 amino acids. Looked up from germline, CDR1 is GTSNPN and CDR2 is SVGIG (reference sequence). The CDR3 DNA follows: TGTGCCTGGAGTGCGTCCCGGGACAGGGGAACTAATGAAAAACTGTTTTTT. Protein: CAWSASRDRGTNEKLFF.

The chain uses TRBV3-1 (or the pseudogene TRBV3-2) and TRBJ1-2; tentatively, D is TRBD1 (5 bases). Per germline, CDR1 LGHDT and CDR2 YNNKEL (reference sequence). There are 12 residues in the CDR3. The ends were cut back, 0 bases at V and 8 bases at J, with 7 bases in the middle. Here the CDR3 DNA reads TGTGCCAGCAGCCAAGATGACAGAGGCTACACCTTC. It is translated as CASSQDDRGYTF.

CDR3 region: CASSPQGGETQYF. The CDR3 DNA reads TGTGCCAGCAGCCCACAAGGAGGCGAGACCCAGTACTTC. The chain carries TRBV3-1 (or the pseudogene TRBV3-2) and TRBJ2-5; perhaps TRBD2 as D (5 bases). This CDR3 comprises 13 residues. The germline CDR1 and CDR2 sequences are LGHDT and YNNKEL (reference sequence). Trimming took off 4 bases at V and 5 bases at J, with 11 bases between the two ends.

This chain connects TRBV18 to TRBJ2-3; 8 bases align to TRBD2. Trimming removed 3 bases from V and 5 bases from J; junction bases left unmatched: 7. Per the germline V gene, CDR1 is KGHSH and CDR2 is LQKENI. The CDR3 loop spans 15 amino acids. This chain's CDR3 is CASSPQREMIDTQYF. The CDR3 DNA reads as TGTGCCAGCTCACCCCAGCGGGAGATGATAGATACGCAGTATTTT.

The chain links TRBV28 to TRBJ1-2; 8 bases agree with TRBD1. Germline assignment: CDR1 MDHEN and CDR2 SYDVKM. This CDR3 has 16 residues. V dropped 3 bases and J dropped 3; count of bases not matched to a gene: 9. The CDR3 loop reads CASSFVDRALYYGYTF. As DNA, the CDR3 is TGTGCCAGCAGTTTCGTGGACAGGGCACTATACTATGGCTACACCTTC.